The rows below give T cell receptor beta chains drawn from one sample of a study of low-dose radiotherapy and immunotherapy resistance in tumors. One entry per CDR3 protein, called by TCRdb with MiXCR from the reads. The sample contains nearly 95,000 distinct CDR3 sequences, 9.4% of which appear only once. Here the sequenced sample was PBMCs, taken before treatment. These receptors came from a male donor with prostate cancer. Both conserved end residues are part of each CDR3. The D gene is left open where the match is weak. The size of a clone is reported for some rows only, either as once, few or many, or as a class for expanded clones.

v_call	clone_size	j_call	d_call	cdr3_nt	cdr3_aa
TRBV3-1	.	TRBJ2-4	.	TGTGCCAGCAGCCAAGAGGGCTACATTCAGTACTTC	CASSQEGYIQYF
TRBV29-1	many	TRBJ1-5	TRBD1	TGCAGCGTTGGGGGACAGGGGGAATCGCCCCAGCATTTT	CSVGGQGESPQHF
TRBV12-3/TRBV12-4	many	TRBJ2-1	TRBD2	TGTGCCAGCAGCAATAGCGGGAGGGCCAGGGATGAGCAGTTCTTC	CASSNSGRARDEQFF
TRBV19	many	TRBJ2-1	.	TGTGCCAGTAGTATAGATCGAGCAGGTGGACACAGCTCCTACAATGAGCAGTTCTTC	CASSIDRAGGHSSYNEQFF
TRBV20-1	many	TRBJ2-7	TRBD1	TGCAGTGCTAGAGACCCCCTCGGGACAGGCTACGAGCAGTACTTC	CSARDPLGTGYEQYF
TRBV14	many	TRBJ2-7	TRBD1	TGTGCCAGCAGCCACTATTTCGGACAGGGGGCTTCCGAGCAGTACTTC	CASSHYFGQGASEQYF
TRBV5-6	.	TRBJ2-1	.	TGTGCCAGCAGCTTAACGGTGGGTGAGCAGTTCTTC	CASSLTVGEQFF
TRBV5-1	many	TRBJ2-5	TRBD1	TGCGCCAGCAGGGAATCACAGGGGATCGGGACCCAGTACTTC	CASRESQGIGTQYF
TRBV30	many	TRBJ2-2	.	TGTGCCTGGAGTGTACGTGACGGCGGGGAGCTGTTTTTT	CAWSVRDGGELFF
TRBV4-3	many	TRBJ2-2	TRBD1	TGCGCCAGCAGCCCGACAGGGGCGGGCACCGGGGAGCTGTTTTTT	CASSPTGAGTGELFF
TRBV6-6	many	TRBJ2-7	.	TGTGCCAGCAGTTATGGCCAAGGAGCCCCCTACGAGCAGTACTTC	CASSYGQGAPYEQYF
TRBV28	many	TRBJ1-1	TRBD1	TGTGCCAGCATGCCCGGGGACAGGTTATGGACTGAAGCTTTCTTT	CASMPGDRLWTEAFF
TRBV6-1	many	TRBJ2-1	TRBD2	TGTGCCAGCAGTGGCGGGACTAGCGGGACCAATGAGCAGTTCTTC	CASSGGTSGTNEQFF
TRBV30	many	TRBJ1-5	TRBD1	TGTGCCTGGAGCCGGGGACAGGGTCCCAATCAGCCCCAGCATTTT	CAWSRGQGPNQPQHF
TRBV4-3	many	TRBJ2-2	TRBD2	TGCGCCAGCAGCCAAGACGGGGGGTTATGGACCGGGGAGCTGTTTTTT	CASSQDGGLWTGELFF
TRBV4-1	many	TRBJ2-7	.	TGCGCCAGCAGCCAAGTTGTCGAGGTAGGGGGTGAGCAGTACTTC	CASSQVVEVGGEQYF
TRBV27	many	TRBJ1-4	.	TGTGCCAGCAGCCTAGTCGGGTTCACTAATGAAAAACTGTTTTTT	CASSLVGFTNEKLFF
TRBV6-8	.	TRBJ2-7	.	TGTGCCAGCAGTGACACCTACGAGCAGTACTTC	CASSDTYEQYF
TRBV4-1	many	TRBJ2-3	TRBD2	TGCGCCAGCAGCCAAGGTGTGGCGGGAGGGATGACAGATACGCAGTATTTT	CASSQGVAGGMTDTQYF
TRBV3-1	few	TRBJ2-2	.	TGTGCCAGCAGCCAAGATTCCGCAGCGACCGGGGAGCTGTTTTTT	CASSQDSAATGELFF
TRBV30	once	TRBJ2-7	.	TGTGCCTGGAGGTGGACAGACGTCTACGAGCAGTACTTC	CAWRWTDVYEQYF
TRBV20-1	many	TRBJ2-3	.	TGCAGTGCCGGCGCCGACGGTGCGCAGTATTTT	CSAGADGAQYF
TRBV11-1	.	TRBJ1-4	.	.	CASSPDDFGKLFFFF
TRBV6-6	many	TRBJ1-5	.	TGTGCCAGCAGTGGGCAGGGGACCCAAAACAATCAGCCCCAGCATTTT	CASSGQGTQNNQPQHF
TRBV30	many	TRBJ2-2	TRBD2	TGTGCCTGGCAATTTGGACTAGCGGACACCGGGGAGCTGTTTTTT	CAWQFGLADTGELFF
TRBV5-4	many	TRBJ2-7	.	TGTGCCAGCAGCTCAGGGTTGGGCTGGACCTACGAGCAGTACTTC	CASSSGLGWTYEQYF
TRBV28	many	TRBJ2-3	TRBD2	TGTGCCAGCAGTCCCCTAGCGGGAATCCTCGGGAGTACGCAGTATTTT	CASSPLAGILGSTQYF
TRBV5-6	many	TRBJ2-1	.	TGTGCCAGCACCCGTTGGAACTTCAACAATGAGCAGTTCTTC	CASTRWNFNNEQFF
TRBV19	many	TRBJ2-1	TRBD1	TGTGCCAGTAGTATAAGGCCGGGACAGTCCTACAATGAGCAGTTCTTC	CASSIRPGQSYNEQFF
TRBV7-9	many	TRBJ1-4	TRBD1	TGTGCCAGCAGCCCCCGACAGGGATTTGAAAAACTGTTTTTT	CASSPRQGFEKLFF
TRBV7-2	many	TRBJ2-2	.	TGTGCCAGCAACCAGAGGGCCGGGGAGCTGTTTTTT	CASNQRAGELFF
TRBV9	many	TRBJ2-3	.	TGTGCCAGCAGCGCCCCCACAGATACGCAGTATTTT	CASSAPTDTQYF
TRBV10-3	many	TRBJ2-7	.	TGTGCCACGGCCTTGCGACAGATCTACGAGCAGTACTTC	CATALRQIYEQYF
TRBV4-1	many	TRBJ2-7	.	TGCGCCAGCAGCCTAAACGGGAGAGGGGCCCTGGCCTACGAGCAGTACTTC	CASSLNGRGALAYEQYF
TRBV4-1	many	TRBJ1-2	TRBD1	TGCGCCAGCAGCCACCGGGACAGCGCGAACTATGGCTACACCTTC	CASSHRDSANYGYTF
TRBV7-2	many	TRBJ2-1	TRBD2	TGTGCCAGCAGCTTAACTAGCGCCCACAATGAGCAGTTCTTC	CASSLTSAHNEQFF
TRBV29-1	.	TRBJ2-1	TRBD2	TGCAGCGTTGGGCCCACACTAGCGGGACAAAATGAGCAGTTCTTC	CSVGPTLAGQNEQFF
TRBV28	many	TRBJ2-1	TRBD2	TGTGCCAGCATACCGGCTAGCGGGAGGACAAATGAGCAGTTCTTC	CASIPASGRTNEQFF
TRBV5-1	many	TRBJ2-3	.	TGCGCCCGTAGTTGGTCAGATACGCAGTATTTT	CARSWSDTQYF
TRBV5-1	many	TRBJ2-2	.	TGCGCCAGCAGCTTGGGGGACTCTTCCACCGGGGAGCTGTTTTTT	CASSLGDSSTGELFF
TRBV12-3/TRBV12-4	.	TRBJ2-6	.	TGTGCCAGCAGTTCCTACAGGGGTGGCGGGACCTCTGGGGCCAACGTCCTGACTTTC	CASSSYRGGGTSGANVLTF
TRBV6-2/TRBV6-3	many	TRBJ2-1	.	TGTGCCAGCGGGTCCTCGACTTTCTCCTACAATGAGCAGTTCTTC	CASGSSTFSYNEQFF
TRBV5-1	many	TRBJ1-2	.	TGCGCCAGCAGCCCAACAGGGCACGACTATGGCTACACCTTC	CASSPTGHDYGYTF
TRBV6-6	.	TRBJ2-7	TRBD1	TGTGCCAGTAGACAGGGGGGAACCTACGAGCAGTACTTC	CASRQGGTYEQYF
TRBV4-2	many	TRBJ2-1	.	TGTGCCAGCAGCCAGTCCAGCGACTATGAGCAGTTCTTC	CASSQSSDYEQFF
TRBV20-1	many	TRBJ2-5	TRBD1	TGCAGTGCGATCAGACAGGGGGGGATAGAGACCCAGTACTTC	CSAIRQGGIETQYF
TRBV7-3	many	TRBJ2-2	TRBD1	TGTGCCAGCAGCCCTGGGACAGGGGCTAACACCGGGGAGCTGTTTTTT	CASSPGTGANTGELFF
TRBV7-3	many	TRBJ2-5	.	TGTGCCAGCAGCTTAACCCCTCAGGAGACCCAGTACTTC	CASSLTPQETQYF
TRBV28	many	TRBJ1-5	.	TGTGCCAGCAACCTGCGGGGCTCAGGGCCCCAGCATTTT	CASNLRGSGPQHF
TRBV10-3	.	TRBJ2-1	.	TGTGCCATCAGATCCTCAGGGAATGAGCAGTTCTTC	CAIRSSGNEQFF
TRBV5-6	.	TRBJ2-1	.	TGTGCCAGCAGCCGCCGTACGTGGGAGTCAGGCAATGAGCAGTTCTTC	CASSRRTWESGNEQFF
TRBV3-1	many	TRBJ2-7	TRBD1	TGTGCCAGCAGCCCATGGACAGGGGACGAGCAGTACTTC	CASSPWTGDEQYF